Following are 32 T cell receptor beta chains from one sample sequenced in a study of tumor T cells in aggressive B-cell lymphoma. The method was immunoSEQ multiplex PCR; TCRdb's version includes in-frame clones alone and lacks a portion of them. The sample lists approximately 7,100 clones; about 81% were seen once. Sequenced: tumor tissue. The source is an adult with diffuse large B cell lymphoma.

V gene TRBV7-5 combines with J gene TRBJ1-1; TRBD1 reflects the table's D call only, with no check against the DNA. TRBV7-5 is flagged as a pseudogene. This CDR3 spans 16 amino acids. The CDR3 region is CVRSLRDRVRNTEAFF. CDR3 nucleotide sequence: TGTGTCAGAAGCCTCCGGGACAGGGTGAGAAACACTGAAGCTTTCTTT.

The J gene is TRBJ1-1, the V gene TRBV7-9, with TRBD1 matching over 7 bases. This CDR3 comprises 15 residues. Germline lookup yields CDR1 SEHNR and CDR2 FQNEAQ (reference sequence). J lost 0 bases, V lost 3 bases, and 4 bases had no gene match. As DNA, the CDR3 is TGTGCCAGCAGCTTTTCGACAGGGTTGAACACTGAAGCTTTCTTT. Residues: CASSFSTGLNTEAFF.

The J gene is TRBJ2-1, the V gene TRBV14, with 8 bases that match TRBD2. Germline CDR1 reads SGHDN; CDR2 reads FVKESK. V gave up 3 bases and J gave up 0 bases; unmatched junction bases: 4. The CDR3 is made up of 16 amino acids. The CDR3 loop reads CASSQEREPSYNEQFF. CDR3 nucleotides: TGTGCCAGCAGCCAGGAGCGGGAGCCCTCCTACAATGAGCAGTTCTTC.

The V and J genes are TRBV9 and TRBJ1-1; TRBD1 agrees at 7 bases. J lost 1 base, V lost 4 bases, and 10 bases had no gene match. From germline, CDR1 is SGDLS and CDR2 YYNGEE. This CDR3 has 16 residues. CDR3 sequence: CASSPRDSHSNTEAFF. The CDR3 DNA reads TGTGCCAGCAGCCCCCGGGACAGTCACTCGAACACTGAAGCTTTCTTT.

This chain connects TRBV28 to TRBJ2-2; 7 bases fit TRBD2. Germline CDR1 MDHEN, CDR2 SYDVKM. The ends lost 6 bases at V and 8 bases at J; junction bases unmatched: 9. CDR3 length: 14 amino acids. The CDR3 DNA is TGTGCCAGCAGAAACGGGGGGTCTGGGGGGGAGCTGTTTTTT. This encodes CASRNGGSGGELFF.

The V and J genes are TRBV6-1 and TRBJ2-3, with D possibly being TRBD2 (6 bases). Trimming shortened V by 1 base and J by 6 bases, and 11 bases separated the two germline ends. The germline gives CDR1 MNHNS, CDR2 SASEGT. The CDR3 sequence is 14 residues long. The CDR3 DNA reads as TGTGCCAGCAGTGAAGGGGGGACTCTCGATACGCAGTATTTT. Translating it yields CASSEGGTLDTQYF.

This chain joins TRBV7-8 and TRBJ2-1; 7 bases agree with TRBD2. CDR1 is SGHVS, CDR2 FQNEAQ, per germline. The CDR3 extends over 15 amino acids. J gave up 1 base and V 2 bases, and 2 bases lay outside the gene matches. CDR3 in DNA: TGTGCCAGCAGCTTATGGGGGGGATCCTACAATGAGCAGTTCTTC. It is translated as CASSLWGGSYNEQFF.

The J gene is TRBJ1-6, the V gene TRBV6-1, with 8 bases aligning to TRBD1. The germline gives CDR1 MNHNS, CDR2 SASEGT. This CDR3 contains 15 residues. The CDR3 here is CRAGQGASTLSPLHF. The CDR3 DNA reads as TGTCGCGCGGGGCAGGGGGCGTCTACACTTTCACCCCTCCACTTT.

This clone was observed a handful of times. The chain is built from TRBV9 and TRBJ2-2; D is ambiguous. Between the trimmed V and J ends, which lost 0 bases and 1 base, there was a span of 4 bases. The CDR3 has 14 residues. Germline loops: CDR1 SGDLS, CDR2 YYNGEE. CDR3 amino acids: CASSVDRNTGELFF. Written as DNA, the CDR3 is TGTGCCAGCAGCGTAGACAGGAACACCGGGGAGCTGTTTTTT.

As DNA, the CDR3 is TGTGCCAGCGGAGACACTGAAGCTTTCTTT. Translating gives CASGDTEAFF. The chain employs TRBV6-1 and TRBJ1-1, with D unresolved. Germline loops: CDR1 MNHNS, CDR2 SASEGT. This CDR3 is built from 10 residues. V was trimmed by 8 bases and J by 3 bases, leaving 4 bases between them.

V gene TRBV9 combines with J gene TRBJ2-3; 8 bases are shared with TRBD1. Germline-derived CDR1 and CDR2 are SGDLS and YYNGEE. Trimming cost V 3 bases and J 2 bases; bases outside gene matches: 5. The CDR3 runs 15 residues. CDR3 in DNA: TGTGCCAGCAGCGCAGGGGGCGGGAACACAGATACGCAGTATTTT. It is translated as CASSAGGGNTDTQYF.

The rearrangement links TRBV5-1 to TRBJ1-2, with 7 nucleotides matching TRBD1. CDR3 length: 14 residues. The germline gives CDR1 SGHRS, CDR2 YFSETQ. V lost 1 base, J lost 7 bases, and 7 bases stayed unmatched. The CDR3 DNA sequence: TGCGCCAGCAGCTTGACAGGGGACAATCGTGGCTACACCTTC. This translates into CASSLTGDNRGYTF.

This chain joins TRBV9 and TRBJ2-5; D is perhaps TRBD2 (5 bases). The CDR3 length is 17 residues. V was shortened by 0 bases and J by 5 bases, with 20 bases between the two germline ends. Germline values: CDR1 SGDLS, CDR2 YYNGEE. The CDR3 sequence is CASSVAGALTPGETQYF. In DNA, the CDR3 is TGTGCCAGCAGCGTAGCGGGCGCGTTAACCCCGGGGGAGACCCAGTACTTC.

The genes are TRBV29-1 and TRBJ2-7, with a tentative D call TRBD2 (8 bases). This CDR3 spans 16 amino acids. Germline V gives CDR1 SQVTM, CDR2 ANQGSEA. The V end was cut by 0 bases, the J end by 3 bases, with 18 bases between. CDR3 loop: CSVEDREGAMSYEQYF. CDR3 DNA sequence: TGCAGCGTTGAAGATCGGGAGGGGGCGATGAGCTACGAGCAGTACTTC.

The chain uses TRBV28 and TRBJ2-5; D is undetermined. Trimming stripped 5 bases from V and 1 base from J, with 8 bases between. CDR3 length: 13 amino acids. Germline V gives CDR1 MDHEN, CDR2 SYDVKM. The CDR3 region has the DNA TGTGCCAGCAGTGAGGCGGTCCAAGAGACCCAGTACTTC. It yields the protein CASSEAVQETQYF.

Only a few counts were recorded for this clone. The same CDR3 is also encoded by other DNA sequences in this sample. The chain joins TRBV9 to TRBJ2-5, with 9 bases aligning to TRBD2. Trimming took 0 bases from V and 2 from J; bases not matched to a gene: 5. This CDR3 has 16 amino acids. Germline loops: CDR1 SGDLS, CDR2 YYNGEE. The CDR3 sequence is CASSVGGSGGQETQYF. The CDR3, as DNA: TGTGCCAGCAGCGTAGGAGGCAGCGGGGGGCAAGAGACCCAGTACTTC.

This clone has more than one count but fewer than ten. This CDR3 reads CASSDDRGEEKLFF. The CDR3 DNA follows: TGTGCCAGCAGTGACGACAGGGGAGAGGAAAAACTGTTTTTT. The V call is TRBV2, the J call TRBJ1-4; 8 positions match TRBD1. The J segment lost 8 bases and the V segment lost 3 bases, leaving 5 bases of the junction unmatched. Germline-derived CDR1 and CDR2 are SNHLY and FYNNEI. This CDR3 contains 14 residues.

The chain is built from TRBV28 and TRBJ2-2, with D unclear. This CDR3 spans 14 amino acids. The germline CDR1 and CDR2 sequences are MDHEN and SYDVKM. Trimming removed 2 bases at V and 0 bases at J, with 4 bases between. CDR3 in DNA: TGTGCCAGCAGTTTACCTACGAACACCGGGGAGCTGTTTTTT. Its protein product is CASSLPTNTGELFF.

The CDR3 is CASSVDGQGRSPLHF. The CDR3 DNA reads TGTGCCAGCAGCGTAGACGGACAGGGTCGATCACCCCTCCACTTT. V is TRBV9 and J is TRBJ1-6; 8 nucleotides align to TRBD1. The J segment lost 10 bases and the V segment lost 0 bases, leaving 6 bases of the junction unmatched. Per germline, CDR1 SGDLS and CDR2 YYNGEE. The CDR3 has 15 amino acids.

V is TRBV7-9 and J is TRBJ2-1, with D maybe TRBD1 (6 bases). The germline gives CDR1 SEHNR, CDR2 FQNEAQ (reference sequence). Trimming took off 5 bases at V and 2 bases at J, with 7 bases between the two ends. The CDR3 extends over 13 amino acids. The CDR3 nucleotides read TGTGCCAGCAGCGGGACACCCTACAATGAGCAGTTCTTC. This gives the protein CASSGTPYNEQFF.

V and J are TRBV13 and TRBJ2-5; 7 nucleotides line up with TRBD1. Trimming removed 10 bases from V and 2 bases from J; junction bases left unmatched: 7. Per the germline V gene, CDR1 is PRHDT and CDR2 is FYEKMQ (reference sequence). The CDR3 contains 13 residues. CDR3 amino acids: CATSGRGQETQYF. For the CDR3, the DNA is TGTGCCACCTCAGGCAGGGGGCAAGAGACCCAGTACTTC.

This clone was picked up a small number of times. V usage is TRBV10-1 and J usage is TRBJ1-5; no firm D call. CDR3 size: 16 residues. Germline lookup yields CDR1 WNHNN and CDR2 SYGVQD (reference sequence). The germline V and J ends were trimmed by 5 bases and 1 base, with 15 bases remaining between them. CDR3 nucleotides: TGCGCCAGCAGTCGGGAGTACCTGGGGAGCAATCAGCCCCAGCATTTT. Its translation: CASSREYLGSNQPQHF.

A remark on this clone: A junction end diverges from the germline sequence, so it may reflect a read error. J is TRBJ1-1 and V is TRBV6-5, with D possibly TRBD1 on 6 matching bases. Per the germline V gene, CDR1 is MNHEY and CDR2 is SVGAGI. The CDR3 extends over 12 amino acids. CDR3 sequence: CASIAGATGAFF. The CDR3 DNA is TGTGCCAGCATTGCAGGGGCGACTGGAGCTTTCTTT.

V is TRBV28 and J is TRBJ2-7; 10 bases map to TRBD1. J was trimmed by 3 bases and V by 5 bases; bases with no gene match: 4. The germline V gene encodes CDR1 MDHEN and CDR2 SYDVKM. The CDR3 extends over 14 amino acids. DNA for the CDR3: TGTGCCAGCAGTCGGGACAGGGGAGTCTACGAGCAGTACGTC. This translates into CASSRDRGVYEQYV.

The chain couples TRBV6-5 to TRBJ2-5; possibly TRBD1 for D (5 bases). Trimming pared 5 bases from V and 1 base from J, leaving 14 bases between. The CDR3 sequence is 15 residues long. The germline V gene encodes CDR1 MNHEY and CDR2 SVGAGI. The CDR3 protein is CASSPKGARQETQYF. The DNA of the CDR3 is TGTGCCAGCAGTCCTAAAGGGGCCCGCCAAGAGACCCAGTACTTC.

The chain is built from TRBV16 and TRBJ1-3; D remains unclear. The CDR3 extends over 14 amino acids. V was trimmed by 7 bases and J by 0 bases, leaving 10 bases between them. Per germline, CDR1 KGHSY and CDR2 FQNENV. The DNA of the CDR3 is TGTGCCAGCACCTCCCAGGCCTCTGGAAACACCATATATTTT. As protein: CASTSQASGNTIYF. The whole variable domain, filled in from reference TRBV16 and TRBJ1-3, reads GEEVAQTPKHLVRGEGQKAKLYCAPIKGHSYVFWYQQVLKNEFKFLISFQNENVFDETGMPKERFSAKCLPNSPCSLEIQATKLEDSAVYFCASTSQASGNTIYFGEGSWLTVV.

This clone was detected only a few times. This sequence joins TRBV7-2 and TRBJ1-2; D uncertain. The CDR3 covers 13 residues. V shed 2 bases and J shed 4 bases, with 8 bases lying between them. Germline V gives CDR1 SGHTA, CDR2 FQGNSA. CDR3 in amino acids: CASSLRESYGYTF. The CDR3 region has the DNA TGTGCCAGCAGCTTACGGGAGTCCTATGGCTACACCTTC.

The CDR3 DNA reads TGTGCCAGCAGCTTGGCTGGCAGCTCCTACGAGCAGTACTTC. Protein sequence: CASSLAGSSYEQYF. The chain is built from TRBV5-6 and TRBJ2-7, with unresolved D. V dropped 0 bases and J dropped 0 bases, with 7 bases sitting between them. CDR1 SGHDT and CDR2 YYEEEE come from the germline V gene. CDR3 length: 14 amino acids.

The J gene is TRBJ1-1, the V gene TRBV29-1, with no clear D. V lost 8 bases, J lost 1 base, and 23 bases lay in between. Germline V gene data show CDR1 as SQVTM and CDR2 as ANQGSEA. The CDR3 has 16 amino acids. The CDR3 here is CSPFGIMAASNTEAFF. The DNA for the CDR3 is TGCAGCCCCTTCGGGATCATGGCCGCATCGAACACTGAAGCTTTCTTT.

This clone showed up just once. This chain links TRBV4-3 with TRBJ2-3; tentative D call: TRBD1 (6 bases). The germline CDR1 and CDR2 sequences are LGHNA and YSLEER. There are 16 residues in the CDR3. The V end lost 5 bases, the J end lost 6 bases, and 21 bases lay between the germline ends. The CDR3 loop is CASSFQTGNLRDTQYF. In DNA form, the CDR3 reads TGCGCCAGCAGCTTCCAGACAGGCAACCTAAGGGATACGCAGTATTTT.

The chain is built from TRBV27 and TRBJ2-7; 12 bases match TRBD2. This CDR3 contains 13 residues. V shed 8 bases and J 1 base; nucleotides not matched to a gene: 0. The V gene's germline CDR1 is MNHEY and CDR2 SMNVEV (reference sequence). CDR3 protein: CASGTSGSYEQYF. For the CDR3, the DNA is TGTGCCAGCGGGACTAGCGGGTCCTACGAGCAGTACTTC.

This clone was detected once. The gene calls are TRBV30 and TRBJ1-1; no definite D call. In germline, CDR1 is GTSNPN, CDR2 SVGIG (reference sequence). V shed 4 bases and J shed 6 bases, with 12 bases lying between them. The CDR3 is 12 amino acids. CDR3 bases: TGTGCCTGGACCGGGATGACATCTGAAGCTTTCTTT. As protein: CAWTGMTSEAFF.